The present T cell receptor beta chain was sequenced within a study of T cells after yellow fever vaccination. Study-level findings and limits: Abundant clonotypes from the bulk population could have been carried over as contaminants into FACS-sorted repertoires. In post-booster samples, most primary-vaccination clones reappeared (about 95% CD4, approximately 91% CD8).

The CDR3 runs 15 residues. The ends were cut back, 0 bases at V and 6 bases at J, with 14 bases in the middle. Germline V gene sequence: CDR1 MNHEY, CDR2 SVGAGI. UMIs and a universal primer site were added when TCR cDNA was made by 5'RACE template switching. TCRdb recomputed calls from the 5' RACE reads with MiXCR, one row per CDR3 protein. In the table there are some 160,000 distinct CDR3 sequences, approximately 6.8% of which are singletons. This clonotype occurred many times. Antigen: not known. The clonotype comes from a young man who received the YFV17D yellow fever vaccine. The chain has TRBV6-5 and TRBJ1-2, with a tentative D call TRBD1 (6 bases). Sample: CD4+ T cells sorted from PBMCs, taken 4 to 5 days after the first yellow fever vaccination. CDR3 nucleotide sequence: TGTGCCAGCAGTTACTCCTGGGGGGCTACGCATGGCTACACCTTC. Encoded protein: CASSYSWGATHGYTF.